This note documents a single TCR beta chain sequence. Its antigen is as yet unknown. These data come from a study of brain T cells in children with intractable seizures. Notes on the study in general: Absence of clones before surgery may stem from lower sequencing depth.

The CDR3 is made up of 16 amino acids. The junction had 6 bases not matched to a gene; V was cut back by 2 bases and J by 7 bases. Germline V lookup: CDR1 SGHVS, CDR2 FQNEAQ. The time point: blood from clinic visit 5 months post-surgery; TSC patient then seizure free. Before surgery, patients took at least one anti-epileptic drug. Using immunoSEQ multiplex PCR, the repertoire was profiled, and TCRdb retains in-frame clones only, with some absent. The sample shows 340,000 or so clones, 93% of them seen only once. Sequencing was performed on peripheral blood, taken roughly 5 months after surgery. The source is a boy in the first two years of life with tuberous sclerosis and intractable seizures. The rearrangement joins TRBV7-8 to TRBJ2-1; 12 nucleotides agree with TRBD2. The CDR3 nucleotides are TGTGCCAGCAGCTTAAGGGCTAGCGGGAGGGTGAATGAGCAGTTCTTC. Protein: CASSLRASGRVNEQFF.